This TCR beta chain was captured in a study of OX40 agonist ivuxolimab in advanced cancers. Study-wide context: Treatment received earlier with anti-PD-1, anti-PD-L1 or anti-CTLA-4 agents was allowed, and more than 30% had some. Partial responses were achieved by three patients: one hepatocellular carcinoma, two cutaneous melanoma.

The CDR3 runs to 13 residues. Trimming left V 3 bases short and J 2 bases short, with 8 bases between. The V gene's germline CDR1 is SGDLS and CDR2 YYNGEE. If patients had autoimmune disease history or systemic immunosuppression, they were excluded. Sequencing used immunoSEQ multiplex PCR; TCRdb keeps in-frame clones, though not all of them. In the table there are 85,000 or so clones, approximately 86% of which are singletons. J is TRBJ2-5 and V is TRBV9; maybe TRBD1 (5 bases). The receptor was derived from an adult with an advanced solid tumor such as melanoma, head and neck, liver or kidney cancer. Sequences were derived from CD4+ or CD8+ T cells sorted from blood, sampled in a trial of the OX40 agonist ivuxolimab. The CDR3 nucleotides read TGTGCCAGCAGCGCTAGGGGTCAAGAGACCCAGTACTTC. Translation gives CASSARGQETQYF.